Described below is a single TCR beta chain sequence and its context. This specimen belongs to a study of T-cell memory formation after mild COVID-19. With 3 bases clipped from V and 4 bases from J, the junction kept 9 bases outside the gene matches. The germline V gene has CDR1 SGHRS and CDR2 YFSETQ. This CDR3 spans 15 amino acids. Each CDR3 protein gets one entry after TCRdb re-called the 5' RACE reads with MiXCR. The data contain under 250,000 distinct CDR3 sequences, approximately 15% of them singletons. The material sequenced was PBMCs or a T cell subset sorted from them (not recorded which). The rearrangement uses TRBV5-1 and TRBJ1-1; 7 positions agree with TRBD1. This TCR came from an adult woman who had mild COVID-19 (a few samples of this study predate the infection). Cell type and time point are not known. CDR3 in DNA: TGCGCCAGCAGCTCGCGACAGGGAACCGGCACTGAAGCTTTCTTT. This encodes CASSSRQGTGTEAFF.